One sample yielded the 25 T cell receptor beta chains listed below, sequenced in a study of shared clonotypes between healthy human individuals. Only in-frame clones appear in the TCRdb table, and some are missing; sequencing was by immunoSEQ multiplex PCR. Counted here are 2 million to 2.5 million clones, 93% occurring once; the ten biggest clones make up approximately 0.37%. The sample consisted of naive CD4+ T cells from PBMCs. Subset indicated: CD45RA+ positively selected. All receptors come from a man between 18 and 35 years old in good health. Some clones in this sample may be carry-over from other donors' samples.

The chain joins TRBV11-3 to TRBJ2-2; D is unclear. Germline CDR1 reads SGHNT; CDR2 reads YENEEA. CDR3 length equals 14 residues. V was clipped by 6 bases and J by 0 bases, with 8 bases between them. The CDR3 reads CASSPGPNTGELFF. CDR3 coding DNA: TGTGCCAGCAGTCCGGGCCCGAACACCGGGGAGCTGTTTTTT.

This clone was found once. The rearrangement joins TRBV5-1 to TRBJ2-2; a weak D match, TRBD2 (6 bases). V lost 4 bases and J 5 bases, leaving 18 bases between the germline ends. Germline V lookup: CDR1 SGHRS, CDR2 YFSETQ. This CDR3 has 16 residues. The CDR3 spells CASSVTSGPSTGELFF. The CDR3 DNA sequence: TGCGCCAGCAGCGTGACGAGCGGGCCCTCAACCGGGGAGCTGTTTTTT. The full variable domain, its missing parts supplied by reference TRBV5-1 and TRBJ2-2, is KAGVTQTPRYLIKTRGQQVTLSCSPISGHRSVSWYQQTPGQGLQFLFEYFSETQRNKGNFPGRFSGRQFSNSRSEMNVSTLELGDSALYLCASSVTSGPSTGELFFGEGSRLTVL.

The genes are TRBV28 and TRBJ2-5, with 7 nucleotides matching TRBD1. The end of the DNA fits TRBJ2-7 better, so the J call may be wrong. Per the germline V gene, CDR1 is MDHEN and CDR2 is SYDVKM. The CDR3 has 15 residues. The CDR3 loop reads CASSPHRGLSYEQYF. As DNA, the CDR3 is TGTGCCAGCAGTCCCCACAGGGGCCTTTCCTACGAGCAGTACTTC.

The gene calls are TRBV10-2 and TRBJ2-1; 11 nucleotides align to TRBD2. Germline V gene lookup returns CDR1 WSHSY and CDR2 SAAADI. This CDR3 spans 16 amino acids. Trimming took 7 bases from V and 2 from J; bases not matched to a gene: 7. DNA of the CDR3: TGCGCCAGCACAAGGGGGACTAGCGGTACCTACAATGAGCAGTTCTTC. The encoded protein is CASTRGTSGTYNEQFF.

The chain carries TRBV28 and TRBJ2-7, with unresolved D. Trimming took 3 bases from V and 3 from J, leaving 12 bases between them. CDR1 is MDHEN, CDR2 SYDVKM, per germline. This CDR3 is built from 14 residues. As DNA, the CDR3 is TGTGCCAGCAGTTTCGCGGACCCCATCTACGAGCAGTACTTC. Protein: CASSFADPIYEQYF.

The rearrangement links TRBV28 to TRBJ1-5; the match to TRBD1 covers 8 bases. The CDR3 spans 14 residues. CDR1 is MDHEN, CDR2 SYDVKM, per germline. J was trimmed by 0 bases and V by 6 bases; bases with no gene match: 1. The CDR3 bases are TGTGCCAGCAGGGACAGGGTTAGCAATCAGCCCCAGCATTTT. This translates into CASRDRVSNQPQHF.

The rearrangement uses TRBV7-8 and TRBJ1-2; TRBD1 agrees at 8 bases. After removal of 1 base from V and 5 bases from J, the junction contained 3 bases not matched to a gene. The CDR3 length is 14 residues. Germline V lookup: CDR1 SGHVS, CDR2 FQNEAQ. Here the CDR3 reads CASSLGQGAYGYTF. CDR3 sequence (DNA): TGTGCCAGCAGCTTAGGGCAGGGGGCATATGGCTACACCTTC.

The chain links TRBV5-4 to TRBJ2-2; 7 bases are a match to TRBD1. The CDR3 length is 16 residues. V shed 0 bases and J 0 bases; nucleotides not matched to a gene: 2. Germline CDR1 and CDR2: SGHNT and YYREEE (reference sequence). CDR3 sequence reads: CASSLAQGANTGELFF. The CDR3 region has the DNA TGTGCCAGCAGCTTGGCTCAGGGGGCGAACACCGGGGAGCTGTTTTTT.

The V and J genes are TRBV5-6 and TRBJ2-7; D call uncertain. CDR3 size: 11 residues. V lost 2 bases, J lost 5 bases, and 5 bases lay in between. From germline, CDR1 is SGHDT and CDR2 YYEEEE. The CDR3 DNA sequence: TGTGCCAGCAGCTTAACCCACGAGCAGTACTTC. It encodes CASSLTHEQYF.

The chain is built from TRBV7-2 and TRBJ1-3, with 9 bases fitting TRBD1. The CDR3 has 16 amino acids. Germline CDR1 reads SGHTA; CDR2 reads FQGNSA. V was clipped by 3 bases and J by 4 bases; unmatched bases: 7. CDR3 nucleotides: TGTGCCAGCAGCTTGGTCGGGACAGGGCCGGGAAACACCATATATTTT. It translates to CASSLVGTGPGNTIYF.

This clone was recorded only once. The chain's CDR3 is CATKTSGDPTDTQYF. In nucleotides, the CDR3 is TGTGCCACGAAAACTAGCGGGGACCCCACAGATACGCAGTATTTT. J is TRBJ2-3 and V is TRBV10-3, with TRBD2 identical over 10 bases. The CDR3 runs 15 residues. V dropped 10 bases and J dropped 2; count of bases not matched to a gene: 9. Germline CDR1 is ENHRY and CDR2 is SYGVKD.

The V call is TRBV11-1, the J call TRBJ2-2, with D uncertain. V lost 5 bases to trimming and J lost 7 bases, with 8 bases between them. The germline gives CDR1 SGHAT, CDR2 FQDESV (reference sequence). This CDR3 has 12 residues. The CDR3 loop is CASSEDGGELFF. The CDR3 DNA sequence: TGTGCCAGCAGCGAGGACGGCGGGGAGCTGTTTTTT. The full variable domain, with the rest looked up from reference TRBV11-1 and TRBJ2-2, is EAEVAQSPRYKITEKSQAVAFWCDPISGHATLYWYRQILGQGPELLVQFQDESVVDDSQLPKDRFSAERLKGVDSTLKIQPAELGDSAMYLCASSEDGGELFFGEGSRLTVL.

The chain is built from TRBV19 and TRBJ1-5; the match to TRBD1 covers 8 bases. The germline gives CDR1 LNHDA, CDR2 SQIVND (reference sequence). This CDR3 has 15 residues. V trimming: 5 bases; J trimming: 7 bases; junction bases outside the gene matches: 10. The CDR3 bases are TGTGCCAGTAGTCCCCGGGACAGGATTAACCAGCCCCAGCATTTT. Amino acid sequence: CASSPRDRINQPQHF. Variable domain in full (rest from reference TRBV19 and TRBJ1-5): DGGITQSPKYLFRKEGQNVTLSCEQNLNHDAMYWYRQDPGQGLRLIYYSQIVNDFQKGDIAEGYSVSREKKESFPLTVTSAQKNPTAFYLCASSPRDRINQPQHFGDGTRLSIL.

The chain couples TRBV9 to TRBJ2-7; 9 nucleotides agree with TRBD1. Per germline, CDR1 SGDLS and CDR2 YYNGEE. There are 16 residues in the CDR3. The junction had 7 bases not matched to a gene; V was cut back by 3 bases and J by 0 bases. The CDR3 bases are TGTGCCAGCAGCGCCCCGGGACAGGGCTTCTCCTACGAGCAGTACTTC. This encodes CASSAPGQGFSYEQYF.

CDR3 nucleotides: TGTGCCAGCAGAGACTTCAGAAGGGGGATGGGGTTCTACGAGCAGTACTTC. Translation gives CASRDFRRGMGFYEQYF. The chain couples TRBV7-2 to TRBJ2-7; D possibly corresponds to TRBD1 (6 bases). Germline V gives CDR1 SGHTA, CDR2 FQGNSA. This CDR3 region has 17 residues. V was pared by 6 bases and J by 3 bases, with 24 bases between.

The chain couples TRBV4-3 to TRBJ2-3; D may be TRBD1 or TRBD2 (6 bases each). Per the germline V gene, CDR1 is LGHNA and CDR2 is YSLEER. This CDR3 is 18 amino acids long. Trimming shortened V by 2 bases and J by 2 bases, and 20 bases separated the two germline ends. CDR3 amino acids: CASSQTSLGGRFTDTQYF. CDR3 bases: TGCGCCAGCAGCCAAACCAGCCTCGGGGGCCGTTTCACAGATACGCAGTATTTT.

CDR3 DNA: TGTGCCAGCAGCGTAGAGGGATTGGCAGATACGCAGTATTTT. Protein sequence: CASSVEGLADTQYF. V and J are TRBV9 and TRBJ2-3; no clear D. Germline loops: CDR1 SGDLS, CDR2 YYNGEE. The ends were cut back, 0 bases at V and 4 bases at J, with 9 bases in the middle. CDR3 length: 14 amino acids.

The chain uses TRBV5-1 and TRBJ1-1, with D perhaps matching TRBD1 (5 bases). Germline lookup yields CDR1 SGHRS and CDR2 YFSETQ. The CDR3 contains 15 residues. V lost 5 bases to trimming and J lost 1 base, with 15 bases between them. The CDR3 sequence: CASSVSGAQNTEAFF. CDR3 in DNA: TGCGCCAGCAGTGTTTCCGGGGCCCAGAACACTGAAGCTTTCTTT.

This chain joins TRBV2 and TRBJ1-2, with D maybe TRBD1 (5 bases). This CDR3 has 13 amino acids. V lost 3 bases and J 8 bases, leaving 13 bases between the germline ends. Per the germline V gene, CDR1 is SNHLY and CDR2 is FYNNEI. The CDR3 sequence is CASSDAGAEGYTF. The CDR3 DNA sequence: TGTGCCAGCAGTGACGCCGGGGCGGAGGGCTACACCTTC.

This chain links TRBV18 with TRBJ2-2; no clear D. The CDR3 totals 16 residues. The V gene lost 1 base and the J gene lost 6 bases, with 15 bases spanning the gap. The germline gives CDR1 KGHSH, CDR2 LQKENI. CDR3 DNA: TGTGCCAGCTCACCACAGTGGCTTGTTAGTGCCGGGGAGCTGTTTTTT. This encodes CASSPQWLVSAGELFF.

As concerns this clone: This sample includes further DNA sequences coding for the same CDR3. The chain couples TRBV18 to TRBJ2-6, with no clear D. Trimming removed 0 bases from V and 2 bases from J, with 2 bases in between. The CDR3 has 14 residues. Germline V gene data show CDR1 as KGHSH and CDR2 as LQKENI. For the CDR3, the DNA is TGTGCCAGCTCACCACCGGCTGGGGCCAACGTCCTGACTTTC. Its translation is CASSPPAGANVLTF.

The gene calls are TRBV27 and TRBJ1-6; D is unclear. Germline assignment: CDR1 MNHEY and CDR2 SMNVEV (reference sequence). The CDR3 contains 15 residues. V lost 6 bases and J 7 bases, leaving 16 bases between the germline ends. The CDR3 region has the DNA TGTGCCAGCAGCCCCTCTCGCAAGCGGAATTCACCCCTCCACTTT. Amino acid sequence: CASSPSRKRNSPLHF.

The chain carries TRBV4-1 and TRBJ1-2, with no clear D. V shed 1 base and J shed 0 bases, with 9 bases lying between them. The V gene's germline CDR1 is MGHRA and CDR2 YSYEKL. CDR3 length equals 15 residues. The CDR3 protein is CASSQVTVTNYGYTF. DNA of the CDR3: TGCGCCAGCAGCCAAGTTACTGTCACTAACTATGGCTACACCTTC.

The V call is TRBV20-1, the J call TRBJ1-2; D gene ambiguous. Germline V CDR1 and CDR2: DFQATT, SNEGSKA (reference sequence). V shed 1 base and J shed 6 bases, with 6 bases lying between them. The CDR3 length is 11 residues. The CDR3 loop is CSARGANGYTF. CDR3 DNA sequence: TGCAGTGCTAGAGGGGCGAATGGCTACACCTTC.

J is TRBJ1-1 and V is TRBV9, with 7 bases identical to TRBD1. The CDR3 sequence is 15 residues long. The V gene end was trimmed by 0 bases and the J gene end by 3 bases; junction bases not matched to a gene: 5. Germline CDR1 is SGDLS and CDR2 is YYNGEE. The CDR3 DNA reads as TGTGCCAGCAGCGTAGCGGGACAGAGGGACACTGAAGCTTTCTTT. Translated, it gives CASSVAGQRDTEAFF.